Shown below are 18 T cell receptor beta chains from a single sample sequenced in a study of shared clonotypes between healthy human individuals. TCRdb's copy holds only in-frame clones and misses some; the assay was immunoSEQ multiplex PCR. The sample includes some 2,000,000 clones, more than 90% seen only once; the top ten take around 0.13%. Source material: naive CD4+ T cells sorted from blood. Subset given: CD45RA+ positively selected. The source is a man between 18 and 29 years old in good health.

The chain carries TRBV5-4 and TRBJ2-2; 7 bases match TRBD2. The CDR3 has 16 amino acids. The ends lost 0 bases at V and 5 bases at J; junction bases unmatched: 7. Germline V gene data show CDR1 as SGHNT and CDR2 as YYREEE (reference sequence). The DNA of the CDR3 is TGTGCCAGCAGCTTGGGTCCTAGCGGTACTACCGGGGAGCTGTTTTTT. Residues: CASSLGPSGTTGELFF.

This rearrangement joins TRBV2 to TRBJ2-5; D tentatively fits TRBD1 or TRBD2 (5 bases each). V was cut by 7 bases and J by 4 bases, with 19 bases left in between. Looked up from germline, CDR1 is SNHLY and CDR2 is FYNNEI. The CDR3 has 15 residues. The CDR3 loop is CASKVDGAMGETQYF. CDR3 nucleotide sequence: TGTGCCAGCAAAGTAGACGGGGCGATGGGAGAGACCCAGTACTTC.

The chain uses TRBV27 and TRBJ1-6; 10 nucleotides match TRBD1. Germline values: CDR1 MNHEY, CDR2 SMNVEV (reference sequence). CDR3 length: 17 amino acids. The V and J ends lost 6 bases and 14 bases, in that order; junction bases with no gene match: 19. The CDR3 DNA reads TGTGCCAGCAGACCCGGGACAGGGGCTTCAGAGGGCGGGACCCTCCACTTT. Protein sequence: CASRPGTGASEGGTLHF.

The CDR3 sequence: CAWSRGSHEAFF. The DNA for the CDR3 is TGTGCCTGGAGTCGCGGCAGCCATGAAGCTTTCTTT. J is TRBJ1-1 and V is TRBV30; D is ambiguous. V was cut by 2 bases and J by 7 bases, with 11 bases left in between. The length of the CDR3 is 12 residues. Per the germline V gene, CDR1 is GTSNPN and CDR2 is SVGIG (reference sequence).

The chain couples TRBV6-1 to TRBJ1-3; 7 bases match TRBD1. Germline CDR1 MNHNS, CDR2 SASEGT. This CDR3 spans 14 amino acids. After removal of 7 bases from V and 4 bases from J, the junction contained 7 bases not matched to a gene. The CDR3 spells CASTQGGGGNTIYF. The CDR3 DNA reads TGTGCCAGCACCCAGGGGGGGGGAGGAAACACCATATATTTT.

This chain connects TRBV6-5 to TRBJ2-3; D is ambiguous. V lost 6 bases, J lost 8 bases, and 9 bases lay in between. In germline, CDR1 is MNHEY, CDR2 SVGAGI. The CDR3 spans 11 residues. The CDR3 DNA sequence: TGTGCCAGCAGAATCGGACGTACGCAGTATTTT. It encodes CASRIGRTQYF.

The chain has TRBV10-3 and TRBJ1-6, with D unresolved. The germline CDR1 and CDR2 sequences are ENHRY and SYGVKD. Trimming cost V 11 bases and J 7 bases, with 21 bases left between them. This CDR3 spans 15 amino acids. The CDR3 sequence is CASKQVISSNSPLHF. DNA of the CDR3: TGTGCCTCCAAACAAGTCATCTCGTCGAATTCACCCCTCCACTTT.

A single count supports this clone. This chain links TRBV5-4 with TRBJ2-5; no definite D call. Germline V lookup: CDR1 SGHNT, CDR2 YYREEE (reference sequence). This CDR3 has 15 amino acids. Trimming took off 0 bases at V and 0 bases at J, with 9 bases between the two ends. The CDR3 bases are TGTGCCAGCAGCTTGGACAGCCTCCACCAAGAGACCCAGTACTTC. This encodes CASSLDSLHQETQYF.

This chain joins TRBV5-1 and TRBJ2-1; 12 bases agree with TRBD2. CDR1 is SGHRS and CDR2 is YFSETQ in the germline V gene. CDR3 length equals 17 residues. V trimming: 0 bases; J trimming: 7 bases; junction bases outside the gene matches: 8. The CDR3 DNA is TGCGCCAGCAGCTTGGGGGCTAGCGGGAGGGCCTGGAATGAGCAGTTCTTC. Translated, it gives CASSLGASGRAWNEQFF.

The CDR3: CASSTTRQGPNNSPLHF. The CDR3 nucleotides read TGTGCCAGTAGTACAACGAGACAGGGACCAAATAATTCACCCCTCCACTTT. The chain links TRBV19 to TRBJ1-6, with TRBD1 matching over 7 bases. Germline loops: CDR1 LNHDA, CDR2 SQIVND (reference sequence). After removal of 4 bases from V and 5 bases from J, the junction contained 11 bases not matched to a gene. This CDR3 has 17 residues. The entire variable domain, with the rest obtained from reference TRBV19 and TRBJ1-6, is as follows: DGGITQSPKYLFRKEGQNVTLSCEQNLNHDAMYWYRQDPGQGLRLIYYSQIVNDFQKGDIAEGYSVSREKKESFPLTVTSAQKNPTAFYLCASSTTRQGPNNSPLHFGNGTRLTVT.

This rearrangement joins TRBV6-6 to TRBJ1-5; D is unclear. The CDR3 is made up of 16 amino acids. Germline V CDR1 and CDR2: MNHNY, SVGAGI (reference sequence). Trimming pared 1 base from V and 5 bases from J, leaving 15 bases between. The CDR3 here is CASSYLPGVVDQPQHF. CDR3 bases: TGTGCCAGCAGTTACTTGCCGGGCGTAGTTGATCAGCCCCAGCATTTT.

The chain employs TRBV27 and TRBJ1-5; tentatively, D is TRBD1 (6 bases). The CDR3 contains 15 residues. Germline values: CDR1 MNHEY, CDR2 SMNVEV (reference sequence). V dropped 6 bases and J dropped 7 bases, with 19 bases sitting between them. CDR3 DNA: TGTGCCAGCAGGTCGACAGGCGAAGGTCGCCAGCCCCAGCATTTT. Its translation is CASRSTGEGRQPQHF.

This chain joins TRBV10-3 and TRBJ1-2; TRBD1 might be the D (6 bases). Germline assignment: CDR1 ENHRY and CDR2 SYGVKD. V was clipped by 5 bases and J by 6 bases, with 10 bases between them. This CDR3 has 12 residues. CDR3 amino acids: CAISPRQDGYTF. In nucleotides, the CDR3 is TGTGCCATCAGTCCACGACAGGATGGCTACACCTTC.

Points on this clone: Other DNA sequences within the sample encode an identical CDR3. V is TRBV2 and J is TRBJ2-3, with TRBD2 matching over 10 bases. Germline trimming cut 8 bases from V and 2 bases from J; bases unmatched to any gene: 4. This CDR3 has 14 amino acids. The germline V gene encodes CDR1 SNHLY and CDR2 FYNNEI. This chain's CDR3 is CASRLAGLTDTQYF. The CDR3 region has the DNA TGTGCCAGCCGACTAGCGGGTCTCACAGATACGCAGTATTTT.

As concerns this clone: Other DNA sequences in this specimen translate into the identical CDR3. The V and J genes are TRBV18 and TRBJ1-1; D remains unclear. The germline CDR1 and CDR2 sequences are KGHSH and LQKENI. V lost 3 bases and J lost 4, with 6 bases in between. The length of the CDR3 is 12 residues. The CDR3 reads CASSPPGTEAFF. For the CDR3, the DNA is TGTGCCAGCTCACCCCCGGGCACTGAAGCTTTCTTT.

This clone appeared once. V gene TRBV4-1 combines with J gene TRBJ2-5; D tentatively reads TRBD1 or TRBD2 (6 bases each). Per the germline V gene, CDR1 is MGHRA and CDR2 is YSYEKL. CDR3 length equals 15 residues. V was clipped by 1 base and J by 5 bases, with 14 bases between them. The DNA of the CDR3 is TGCGCCAGCAGCCAAGGATTGAGGGGGAGGGAGACCCAGTACTTC. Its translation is CASSQGLRGRETQYF.

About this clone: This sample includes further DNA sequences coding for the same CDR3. The CDR3 region is CASSLGTGTYNEQFF. DNA for the CDR3: TGCGCCAGCAGCTTGGGTACGGGGACCTACAATGAGCAGTTCTTC. The J gene is TRBJ2-1, the V gene TRBV5-1, with D possibly TRBD2 on 5 matching bases. The germline CDR1 and CDR2 sequences are SGHRS and YFSETQ. This CDR3 has 15 residues. Trimming shortened V by 0 bases and J by 2 bases, and 9 bases separated the two germline ends.

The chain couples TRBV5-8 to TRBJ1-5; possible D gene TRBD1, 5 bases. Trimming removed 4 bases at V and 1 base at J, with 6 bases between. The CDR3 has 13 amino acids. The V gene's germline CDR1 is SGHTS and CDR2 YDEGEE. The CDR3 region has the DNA TGTGCCAGCAGCCGGGACAGCAATCAGCCCCAGCATTTT. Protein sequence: CASSRDSNQPQHF.